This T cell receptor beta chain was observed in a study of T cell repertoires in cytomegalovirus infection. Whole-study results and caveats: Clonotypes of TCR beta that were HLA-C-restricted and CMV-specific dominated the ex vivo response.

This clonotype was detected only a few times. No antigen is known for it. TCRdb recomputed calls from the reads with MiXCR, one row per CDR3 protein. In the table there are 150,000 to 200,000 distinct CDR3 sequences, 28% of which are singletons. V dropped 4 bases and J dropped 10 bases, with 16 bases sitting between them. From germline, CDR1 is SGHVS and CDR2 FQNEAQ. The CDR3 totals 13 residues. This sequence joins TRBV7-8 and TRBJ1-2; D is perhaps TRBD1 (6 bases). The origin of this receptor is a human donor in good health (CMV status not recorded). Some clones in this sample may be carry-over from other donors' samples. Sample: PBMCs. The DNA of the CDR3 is TGTGCCAGCAGCTCTTGGGACATTTGGAACTACACCTTC. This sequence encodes CASSSWDIWNYTF. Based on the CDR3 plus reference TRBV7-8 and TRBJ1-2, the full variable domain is GAGVSQSPRYKVAKRGQDVALRCDPISGHVSLFWYQQALGQGPEFLTYFQNEAQLDKSGLPSDRFFAERPEGSVSTLKIQRTQQEDSAVYLCASSSWDIWNYTFGSGTRLTVV.